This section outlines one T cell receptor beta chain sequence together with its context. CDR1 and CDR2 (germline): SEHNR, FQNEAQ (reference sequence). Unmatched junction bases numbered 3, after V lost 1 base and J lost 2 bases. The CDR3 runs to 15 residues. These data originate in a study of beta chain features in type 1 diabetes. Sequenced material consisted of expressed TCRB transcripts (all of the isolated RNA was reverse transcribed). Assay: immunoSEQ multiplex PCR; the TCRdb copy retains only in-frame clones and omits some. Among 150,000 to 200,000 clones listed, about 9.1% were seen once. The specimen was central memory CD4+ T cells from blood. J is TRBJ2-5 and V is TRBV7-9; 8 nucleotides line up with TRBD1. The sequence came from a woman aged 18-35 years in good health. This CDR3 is CASSLGRGRQETQYF. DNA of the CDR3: TGTGCCAGCAGCTTAGGCAGGGGGCGGCAAGAGACCCAGTACTTC.